This note documents a single TCR beta chain sequence. The record originates from a study of shared clonotypes between healthy human individuals. This table comes from immunoSEQ multiplex PCR, and its TCRdb copy is limited to in-frame clones, with some not included. This table holds about 2.3 million clones, approximately 95% found once. The TCR originated in a man between 18 and 29 years old in good health. Some clones in this sample may be carry-over from other donors' samples. The sequencing sample was made of naive CD4+ T cells from PBMCs. Subset given: CD45RA+ positively selected.

The CDR3 loop reads CASRLSGRGGETQYF. CDR3 in DNA: TGTGCCAGCAGGCTAAGCGGGAGGGGGGGAGAGACCCAGTACTTC. The chain couples TRBV2 to TRBJ2-5; 10 bases match TRBD2. This CDR3 contains 15 residues. With 6 bases clipped from V and 4 bases from J, the junction kept 8 bases outside the gene matches. The germline V gene encodes CDR1 SNHLY and CDR2 FYNNEI. Full variable domain (outside the CDR3, taken from reference TRBV2 and TRBJ2-5): EPEVTQTPSHQVTQMGQEVILRCVPISNHLYFYWYRQILGQKVEFLVSFYNNEISEKSEIFDDQFSVERPDGSNFTLKIRSTKLEDSAMYFCASRLSGRGGETQYFGPGTRLLVL.